These 27 T cell receptor beta chains originate from one sample sequenced in a study of CD8+CD57+ T cells in acquired aplastic anemia (dated by TCRdb to 2016 to 2018). Sequencing instrument: Illumina HiSeq 2000. Genomic DNA was used as template for profiling of TCR beta VDJ combinations and CDR3 sequences. Starting from the raw public reads, TCRdb applied fastp trimming at Q25, assembled clones with MiXCR and retained in-frame beta chains. Merged by CDR3 protein, the rows form single entries marked with the most common genes and DNA. The sample table shows 200,000 to 250,000 distinct CDR3 sequences, and around 63% are seen once. The ten largest clones add up to 25% to 35% of the sample. The sample consisted of sorted CD4+, CD8+, or CD8+CD57+ T cells (not recorded which) from PBMCs. The source of these receptors is a human donor in good health.

The CDR3 DNA is TGTGCCAGTAGTATAGGAGCGGGAGGAAACGAGCAGTACTTC. Translation: CASSIGAGGNEQYF. The chain links TRBV19 to TRBJ2-5; 9 bases are a match to TRBD2. Judging by the DNA end, TRBJ2-7 fits better; the J call may be wrong. Germline assignment: CDR1 LNHDA and CDR2 SQIVND (reference sequence). This CDR3 spans 14 amino acids.

This clonotype appeared many times. This rearrangement joins TRBV15 to TRBJ1-2; TRBD1 agrees at 11 bases. CDR3 length: 16 residues. After removal of 3 bases from V and 3 bases from J, the junction contained 6 bases not matched to a gene. CDR1 LNHNV and CDR2 YYDKDF come from the germline V gene (reference sequence). The CDR3 DNA sequence: TGTGCCACCAGCAGGGAGAGGGACAGGGGGGACTATGGCTACACCTTC. Translating gives CATSRERDRGDYGYTF.

This clonotype was found many times. The J gene is TRBJ1-4, the V gene TRBV11-2, with 7 bases that match TRBD1. This CDR3 region has 14 residues. Germline V CDR1 and CDR2: SGHAT, FQNNGV. Trimming took 6 bases from V and 2 from J; bases not matched to a gene: 3. The CDR3 sequence: CASSTGVTNEKLFF. The CDR3 bases are TGTGCCAGCAGTACAGGGGTTACTAATGAAAAACTGTTTTTT.

This clonotype has at least ten counts. The chain carries TRBV6-1 and TRBJ2-7, with D uncertain. Trimming cost V 4 bases and J 0 bases, with 10 bases left between them. This CDR3 comprises 14 residues. Germline assignment: CDR1 MNHNS and CDR2 SASEGT. The CDR3 loop is CASSALGASYEQYF. DNA for the CDR3: TGTGCCAGCAGTGCCCTAGGTGCCTCCTACGAGCAGTACTTC.

This clonotype was seen many times. This chain links TRBV5-8 with TRBJ2-7; no clear D. The CDR3 is 12 amino acids. The germline gives CDR1 SGHTS, CDR2 YDEGEE. Trimming pared 0 bases from V and 6 bases from J, leaving 7 bases between. The CDR3, as DNA: TGTGCCAGCAGCTTGGAGGCAGCCGAGCAGTACTTC. It yields the protein CASSLEAAEQYF.

The rearrangement joins TRBV5-1 to TRBJ2-7; tentatively, D is TRBD1 (5 bases). The CDR3 covers 13 residues. Trimming shortened V by 4 bases and J by 6 bases, and 14 bases separated the two germline ends. The V gene's germline CDR1 is SGHRS and CDR2 YFSETQ. The CDR3 DNA sequence: TGCGCCAGCAGCACGAGCCCAGGGATCGAGCAGTACTTC. As protein: CASSTSPGIEQYF.

Concerning this clonotype itself: Without the conserved terminal phenylalanine or tryptophan, this CDR3 likely stems from a read error. The chain couples TRBV7-3 to TRBJ2-1; D gene ambiguous. The length of the CDR3 is 11 residues. Trimming cost V 4 bases and J 9 bases, with 7 bases left between them. Germline CDR1 SGHTA, CDR2 FQGTGA. The CDR3 protein is CASSSGSEQFY. CDR3 bases: TGTGCCAGCAGCTCTGGGTCTGAGCAGTTCTAC.

The chain recombines TRBV9 with TRBJ1-4, with D uncertain. CDR1 and CDR2 from the germline V gene are SGDLS and YYNGEE. V shed 4 bases and J shed 8 bases, with 21 bases lying between them. The CDR3 length is 16 residues. This CDR3 reads CASSPSPNVGQEKLFF. The CDR3 DNA reads as TGTGCCAGCAGCCCCAGCCCCAATGTCGGGCAAGAAAAACTGTTTTTT.

The chain uses TRBV19 and TRBJ2-1; the D gene is possibly TRBD2 (6 bases). This CDR3 is 14 amino acids long. CDR1 and CDR2 (germline): LNHDA, SQIVND (reference sequence). The V gene lost 7 bases and the J gene lost 9 bases, with 19 bases spanning the gap. CDR3 DNA sequence: TGTGCCAGTACCCCGGGACTCCGTTGGGGTGAGCAGTTCTTC. Amino acid sequence: CASTPGLRWGEQFF.

The chain recombines TRBV5-1 with TRBJ2-3; the match to TRBD2 covers 12 bases. Germline CDR1 and CDR2: SGHRS and YFSETQ. The CDR3 has 17 amino acids. Losses at the gene ends were 1 base for V and 6 bases for J; bases not matched to a gene: 9. CDR3 in amino acids: CASSLSALAGGQDTQYF. For the CDR3, the DNA is TGCGCCAGCAGCTTGTCGGCTCTAGCGGGGGGGCAGGATACGCAGTATTTT.

The chain couples TRBV2 to TRBJ2-7, with D perhaps matching TRBD1 (6 bases). V was trimmed by 7 bases and J by 4 bases, leaving 14 bases between them. CDR1 is SNHLY and CDR2 is FYNNEI in the germline V gene. This CDR3 is 13 amino acids long. CDR3 coding DNA: TGTGCCAGCACCCCGACAGGAAGTTACGAGCAGTACTTC. Protein product: CASTPTGSYEQYF.

A remark on this clonotype: At one end, the junction sequence differs from germline, possibly due to a read error. The chain carries TRBV7-9 and TRBJ1-6; D remains ambiguous. CDR1 SEHNR and CDR2 FQNEAQ come from the germline V gene (reference sequence). This CDR3 region has 13 residues. In DNA, the CDR3 is TGTGCCAGCAGCTTAGCGGAGGAATCACCCTTCCACTTT. Its translation: CASSLAEESPFHF.

The chain recombines TRBV9 with TRBJ1-3; 8 bases are shared with TRBD1. The trim removed 0 bases at V and 5 bases at J, leaving 25 bases unmatched. This CDR3 contains 22 residues. Germline V gene lookup returns CDR1 SGDLS and CDR2 YYNGEE. The CDR3 protein is CASSVAGSRTGTEYKARNTIYF. The DNA for the CDR3 is TGTGCCAGCAGCGTAGCCGGGTCGAGGACAGGGACGGAGTATAAGGCCCGAAACACCATATATTTT.

The chain couples TRBV7-9 to TRBJ1-5; D may be TRBD1 (5 bases). With 4 bases removed from V and 0 bases from J, the gap between germline ends came to 7 bases. Germline CDR1 and CDR2: SEHNR and FQNEAQ (reference sequence). This CDR3 is built from 14 residues. As DNA, the CDR3 is TGTGCCAGCAGCTCTGACAGTAGCAATCAGCCCCAGCATTTT. Translation gives CASSSDSSNQPQHF.

This clonotype was observed a handful of times. V gene TRBV9 combines with J gene TRBJ1-3; tentative D call: TRBD1 (6 bases). The CDR3 length is 15 residues. V was clipped by 3 bases and J by 4 bases, with 14 bases between them. Per germline, CDR1 SGDLS and CDR2 YYNGEE. CDR3 loop: CASSAQGLVGNTIYF. The CDR3 coding sequence is TGTGCCAGCAGCGCCCAGGGGCTTGTAGGAAACACCATATATTTT.

This clonotype was observed at least ten times. V usage is TRBV7-2 and J usage is TRBJ2-1; D ambiguous. This CDR3 has 13 residues. CDR1 SGHTA and CDR2 FQGNSA come from the germline V gene. The V and J ends lost 3 bases and 4 bases respectively, with 7 bases between them. The DNA for the CDR3 is TGTGCCAGCAGCTTTCGTCCTTACAATGAGCAGTTCTTC. Protein product: CASSFRPYNEQFF.

The chain recombines TRBV7-2 with TRBJ2-7, with 8 bases identical to TRBD2. The ends lost 7 bases at V and 1 base at J; junction bases unmatched: 9. Germline V gene sequence: CDR1 SGHTA, CDR2 FQGNSA. The CDR3 is 15 residues long. CDR3: CASTTGGNPSYEQYF. The CDR3 DNA is TGTGCCAGCACCACGGGGGGGAACCCATCCTACGAGCAGTACTTC.

V gene TRBV20-1 combines with J gene TRBJ1-3; D gene uncertain. The ends were cut back, 6 bases at V and 0 bases at J, with 3 bases in the middle. Germline-derived CDR1 and CDR2 are DFQATT and SNEGSKA (reference sequence). This CDR3 contains 11 residues. CDR3 in amino acids: CSAPSGNTIYF. The CDR3 DNA reads TGCAGTGCCCCCTCTGGAAACACCATATATTTT.

A remark on this clonotype: Germline is not matched at one junction end, which may reflect a read error. This chain uses TRBV2 with TRBJ2-3; maybe TRBD2 (7 bases). Per the germline V gene, CDR1 is SNHLY and CDR2 is FYNNEI. The CDR3 has 14 residues. Written as DNA, the CDR3 is TGTGCCAGCAGTGGGGAGGGGGGCACAGGTACGCAGTATTTT. This translates into CASSGEGGTGTQYF.

With respect to this clonotype: A much larger clone differs from this one at a single base, so this may be a read error. The conserved closing phenylalanine or tryptophan is absent in this CDR3, likely reflecting a read error. The chain joins TRBV19 to TRBJ2-1, with 8 nucleotides matching TRBD2. CDR1 is LNHDA and CDR2 is SQIVND in the germline V gene (reference sequence). V dropped 2 bases and J dropped 8; count of bases not matched to a gene: 20. The CDR3 spans 19 residues. The CDR3 loop reads CASSISFTSGIMEVDEQFL. DNA for the CDR3: TGTGCCAGTAGTATAAGTTTCACTAGCGGCATAATGGAAGTAGATGAGCAGTTCCTC.

Ten or more counts support this clonotype. The chain recombines TRBV4-2 with TRBJ2-5, with 8 bases aligning to TRBD2. V dropped 1 base and J dropped 2; count of bases not matched to a gene: 6. This CDR3 is 16 amino acids long. CDR1 and CDR2 from the germline V gene are LGHNA and YNFKEQ. CDR3 protein: CASSQGLAGPQETQYF. As DNA, the CDR3 is TGTGCCAGCAGCCAAGGGTTAGCGGGGCCTCAAGAGACCCAGTACTTC.

This clonotype appeared once. The chain employs TRBV18 and TRBJ2-7; the match to TRBD1 covers 8 bases. This CDR3 has 16 amino acids. Germline V gives CDR1 KGHSH, CDR2 LQKENI. Losses at the gene ends were 3 bases for V and 0 bases for J; bases not matched to a gene: 7. The DNA for the CDR3 is TGTGCCAGCTCACCCCTAAACAGGGGGAACTCCTACGAGCAGTACTTC. Amino acid sequence: CASSPLNRGNSYEQYF.

V and J are TRBV7-3 and TRBJ2-3, with TRBD2 as a possible D gene (6 bases). V shed 5 bases and J shed 11 bases, with 23 bases lying between them. The CDR3 covers 15 residues. Germline lookup yields CDR1 SGHTA and CDR2 FQGTGA. The CDR3 here is CASSGYLAEGNEQYF. CDR3 sequence (DNA): TGTGCCAGCAGCGGATACTTAGCGGAGGGCAATGAGCAGTATTTT.

The chain uses TRBV29-1 and TRBJ2-1; no reliable D call. With 3 bases removed from V and 5 bases from J, the gap between germline ends came to 17 bases. CDR1 and CDR2 (germline): SQVTM, ANQGSEA. CDR3 length: 15 amino acids. CDR3 loop: CSVDRGSQTHNEQFF. DNA of the CDR3: TGCAGCGTTGATCGTGGTTCTCAAACGCACAATGAGCAGTTCTTC.

The J gene is TRBJ2-1, the V gene TRBV27; a weak D match, TRBD1 (6 bases). V lost 5 bases and J lost 0, with 14 bases in between. CDR3 length: 16 amino acids. Germline assignment: CDR1 MNHEY and CDR2 SMNVEV (reference sequence). The chain's CDR3 is CASSTSQGISYNEQFF. CDR3 DNA: TGTGCCAGCAGTACCTCACAGGGAATCTCCTACAATGAGCAGTTCTTC.

This clonotype occurred a few times. A read error may explain this, as a much larger clone is one base away. The chain joins TRBV4-3 to TRBJ2-7, with 11 nucleotides matching TRBD1. Per the germline V gene, CDR1 is LGHNA and CDR2 is YSLEER. CDR3 length: 13 residues. The chain's CDR3 is CASPGQGDHEQCF. DNA of the CDR3: TGCGCCAGCCCGGGACAGGGGGACCACGAGCAGTGCTTC.

To note about this clonotype: At one of its ends the junction is not consistent with the germline gene, which may arise from a read error. The V gene is TRBV9, the J gene TRBJ2-1; TRBD2 matches at 10 bases. This CDR3 has 15 residues. Germline-derived CDR1 and CDR2 are SGDLS and YYNGEE. The CDR3 loop reads CASSQERAGGQEQFF. CDR3 in DNA: TGCGCCAGCAGCCAAGAGAGAGCGGGGGGGCAGGAGCAGTTCTTC.